The rows below give T cell receptor beta chains drawn from one sample of a study of human T cells and chemical hapten exposure. TCRdb recomputed calls from the RACE reads with MiXCR, one row per CDR3 protein. The top ten clones hold approximately 1.4% of a sample with about 120,000 distinct CDR3 sequences, over 10% of them seen once. The material was whole blood, obtained in connection with sensitization to the hapten diphenylcyclopropenone (DPC). The receptor set was obtained from a woman in her forties or fifties with alopecia areata. Some clones in this sample may be carry-over from other donors' samples. Each CDR3 is given with its conserved first and last residue. The order of the fields is V gene, J gene, CDR3 protein.

>TRBV7-2|TRBJ2-2
CASSYTITGELFF
>TRBV18|TRBJ2-7
CASSERGLAFYEQYF
>TRBV7-9|TRBJ2-3
CASIMTSGSVVRTDTQYF
>TRBV5-1|TRBJ2-5
CASRRGLAGQETQYF
>TRBV20-1|TRBJ2-1
CSASGVSVEQFF
>TRBV29-1|TRBJ2-1
CSVEAPSSYNEQFF
>TRBV29-1|TRBJ1-1
CSGRQVTEAFF
>TRBV25-1|TRBJ1-6
CASSELGGDNSPLHF
>TRBV7-9|TRBJ1-6
CASSSPQSPSSYNSPLHF
>TRBV6-6|TRBJ1-2
CASSSRTANYGYTF
>TRBV6-5|TRBJ2-7
CASSAGGYEQYF
>TRBV28|TRBJ2-7
CASSLTSAGRYEQYF
>TRBV2|TRBJ2-5
CASREETQYF
>TRBV20-1|TRBJ2-7
CSARAAASSYEQYF
>TRBV7-9|TRBJ2-7
CASSRQGENEQYF
>TRBV29-1|TRBJ1-1
CSVVGTGTEAFF
>TRBV7-9|TRBJ2-4
CASSSEGLLAKNIQYF
>TRBV4-3|TRBJ2-3
CASSQDRQGGPDTQYF
>TRBV11-2|TRBJ1-1
CASSLRQDMNTEAFF
>TRBV7-9|TRBJ2-5
CASSGTGTSGVETQYF
>TRBV7-8|TRBJ1-4
CASSLEGLPNEKLFF
>TRBV11-2|TRBJ2-2
CASRRTGPGELFF
>TRBV10-3|TRBJ2-3
CAISIGTSGYTDTQYF
>TRBV20-1|TRBJ1-5
CSASLVQGYSNQPQHF
>TRBV5-1|TRBJ2-3
CASRVDGRSTDTQYF
>TRBV7-2|TRBJ1-6
CASSLVGQLNSPLHF
>TRBV27|TRBJ2-7
CASSQPSSYEQYF
>TRBV29-1|TRBJ2-7
CSVLLRDSSYEQYF
>TRBV20-1|TRBJ2-7
CSARDSRVSDGSYEQYF
>TRBV29-1|TRBJ1-5
CSVAWGANQPQHF
>TRBV19|TRBJ1-4
CASIARGNSEKLFF
>TRBV4-1|TRBJ2-7
CASSQDRGGGNEQYF
>TRBV6-5|TRBJ1-1
CASTFDRLNTEAFF
>TRBV5-1|TRBJ2-3
CASSFSGGLTDTQYF
>TRBV7-2|TRBJ2-1
CASSARTGTGRNEQFF
>TRBV29-1|TRBJ1-1
CSADRARTEAFF
>TRBV9|TRBJ1-2
CASSDRSYYGYTF
>TRBV11-3|TRBJ2-1
CASSAGTGSHEQFF
>TRBV5-1|TRBJ2-3
CASSLERGTDTQYF
>TRBV29-1|TRBJ1-1
CSVTGTNTEAFF
>TRBV10-3|TRBJ2-5
CAISGNQETQYF
>TRBV20-1|TRBJ1-1
CSATGQMNTEAFF
>TRBV5-1|TRBJ1-2
CASSFAWGREGNVYGYTF
>TRBV28|TRBJ2-7
CASSSRGGPEQYF
>TRBV29-1|TRBJ2-6
CSVGSRGDGANVLTF
>TRBV6-5|TRBJ1-1
CASKGQGRTEAFF
>TRBV11-2|TRBJ1-2
CASSLAMDAVPYGYTF
>TRBV28|TRBJ2-7
CASSRRTGDEQYF
>TRBV3-1|TRBJ2-3
CASSLRQGGHDTQYF
>TRBV12-3/TRBV12-4|TRBJ1-2
CASSLGQPYYGYTF
>TRBV6-2/TRBV6-3|TRBJ1-1
CASSYRVAEAFF
>TRBV12-3/TRBV12-4|TRBJ2-5
CASSLAGGWQETQYF
>TRBV28|TRBJ1-1
CASIPATDLEAFF
>TRBV20-1|TRBJ1-4
CSARDLEGAREKLFF
>TRBV18|TRBJ2-3
CASSPRLSTDTQYF
>TRBV21-1|TRBJ1-1
CASSREMAFF
>TRBV4-1|TRBJ1-5
CASSQEATVNQPQHF
>TRBV18|TRBJ2-4
CASSQTSGSPNIQYF
>TRBV20-1|TRBJ2-6
CSANPSSGANVLTF
>TRBV29-1|TRBJ2-3
CSSKLGPTDTQYF